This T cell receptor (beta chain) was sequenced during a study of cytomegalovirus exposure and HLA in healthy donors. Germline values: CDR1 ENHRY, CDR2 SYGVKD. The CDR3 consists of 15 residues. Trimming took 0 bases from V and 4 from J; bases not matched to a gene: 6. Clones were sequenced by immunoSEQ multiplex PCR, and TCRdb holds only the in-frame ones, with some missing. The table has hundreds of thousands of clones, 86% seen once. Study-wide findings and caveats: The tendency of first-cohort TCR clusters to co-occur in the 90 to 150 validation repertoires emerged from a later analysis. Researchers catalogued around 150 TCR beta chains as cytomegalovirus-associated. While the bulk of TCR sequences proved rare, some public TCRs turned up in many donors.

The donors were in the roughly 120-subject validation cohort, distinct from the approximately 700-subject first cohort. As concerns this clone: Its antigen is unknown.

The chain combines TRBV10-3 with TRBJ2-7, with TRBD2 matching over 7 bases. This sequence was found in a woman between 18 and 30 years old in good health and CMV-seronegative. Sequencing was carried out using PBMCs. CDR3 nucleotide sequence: TGTGCCATCAGTGAGTCCCTAAGAGCGGGGTACGAGCAGTACTTC. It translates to CAISESLRAGYEQYF.